This TCR beta chain was captured in a study of graft-versus-host responses after intestinal transplantation. The CDR3 has 12 residues. Germline loops: CDR1 KGHSH, CDR2 LQKENI. Trimming cost V 5 bases and J 6 bases, with 8 bases left between them. Approximately 200,000 CFSE-labeled responder cells were plated with approximately 200,000 irradiated, violet-dye-labeled stimulator cells. Sorting of proliferating CFSE-low CD3+CD4+ and CD3+CD8+ responders took place after the reaction. The table came from immunoSEQ multiplex PCR; TCRdb's copy has only in-frame clones and leaves some out. The repertoire holds fewer than 25,000 clones, with around two fifths as singletons. Study-level points and caveats: Present in recipient marrow, GvH clones included some that appeared first in ileum or blood.

The sample consisted of alloreactive CD8+ T cells from a mixed lymphocyte reaction culture, taken before transplantation. Stated subset: CFSE-low proliferating T cells sorted from approximately six-day pre-transplant mixed lymphocyte reaction (GvH or HvG direction). V is TRBV18 and J is TRBJ2-4; either TRBD1 or TRBD2 may supply D (5 bases each). The TCR comes from a human patient who was an organ donor for intestinal transplantation. The CDR3 nucleotides read TGTGCCAGCTCAGGGGCGGGAAACATTCAGTACTTC. Residues: CASSGAGNIQYF. Combining the CDR3 with reference TRBV18 and TRBJ2-4 gives the whole variable domain NAGVMQNPRHLVRRRGQEARLRCSPMKGHSHVYWYRQLPEEGLKFMVYLQKENIIDESGMPKERFSAEFPKEGPSILRIQQVVRGDSAAYFCASSGAGNIQYFGAGTRLSVL.